The rows below give T cell receptor beta chains drawn from one sample of a study of sequential checkpoint blockade in melanoma. Produced via immunoSEQ multiplex PCR; TCRdb's table is partial and in-frame only. The table lists about 14,000 clones, 52% of them singletons. The source material was CD8+ T cells sorted from blood (inferred from file names), sampled from a patient given nivolumab and ipilimumab in sequence. All receptors come from a human donor with melanoma. Both conserved end residues are part of each CDR3. Each record gives: clone size, J gene, V gene, D gene, CDR3 length, CDR3 DNA, CDR3 protein. D genes are given only for firm matches. Clone size is given for some rows only: seen once, a few or many times, or a class if the clone is expanded.

abundance: medium-sized
j_gene: TRBJ1-4
v_gene: TRBV14
d_gene: TRBD1
len: 15
CDR3nt: TGTGCCAGCAGCCCCGGGACAGGGGGACTTGAAAAACTGTTTTTT
CDR3aa: CASSPGTGGLEKLFF

abundance: few
j_gene: TRBJ1-2
v_gene: TRBV7-9
d_gene: -
len: 15
CDR3nt: TGTGCCAGCAGCACGGGCGGGGGATGGGACTATGGCTACACCTTC
CDR3aa: CASSTGGGWDYGYTF

abundance: -
j_gene: TRBJ2-5
v_gene: TRBV5-5
d_gene: TRBD1
len: 16
CDR3nt: TGTGCCAGCAGCTTGGCAGGGGACAGTAACCAAGAGACCCAGTACTTC
CDR3aa: CASSLAGDSNQETQYF

abundance: -
j_gene: TRBJ2-3
v_gene: TRBV19
d_gene: TRBD1
len: 15
CDR3nt: TGTGCCAGTAGTTCCTTGGGACAGGGAGAGGATACGCAGTATTTT
CDR3aa: CASSSLGQGEDTQYF

abundance: -
j_gene: TRBJ2-7
v_gene: TRBV28
d_gene: -
len: 14
CDR3nt: TGTGCCAGCAGTTTCCCGGGCGGGACCTACGAGCAGTACTTC
CDR3aa: CASSFPGGTYEQYF

abundance: -
j_gene: TRBJ2-7
v_gene: TRBV9
d_gene: -
len: 14
CDR3nt: TGTGCCAGCAGCGTTGGTGCGGGTTCCTACGAGCAGTACTTC
CDR3aa: CASSVGAGSYEQYF

abundance: medium-sized
j_gene: TRBJ1-5
v_gene: TRBV7-9
d_gene: -
len: 16
CDR3nt: TGTGCCAGCAGCCTAACAGGGATAAGGGGCAATCAGCCCCAGCATTTT
CDR3aa: CASSLTGIRGNQPQHF

abundance: -
j_gene: TRBJ2-1
v_gene: TRBV6-5
d_gene: TRBD1
len: 16
CDR3nt: TGTGCCAGCAGTTACTGGCAGGGGGCGAACTACAATGAGCAGTTCTTC
CDR3aa: CASSYWQGANYNEQFF

abundance: -
j_gene: TRBJ1-4
v_gene: TRBV5-1
d_gene: -
len: 15
CDR3nt: TGCGCCAGCAGCTCAGAGACAGATGTGGAGGAAAAACTGTTTTTT
CDR3aa: CASSSETDVEEKLFF

abundance: -
j_gene: TRBJ2-5
v_gene: TRBV7-3
d_gene: -
len: 14
CDR3nt: TGTGCCAGCAGCGACTATCCGGGGCAAGAGACCCAGTACTTC
CDR3aa: CASSDYPGQETQYF

abundance: -
j_gene: TRBJ1-4
v_gene: TRBV6-6
d_gene: -
len: 16
CDR3nt: TGTGCCAGCAGTTACAATCCGACAGGACCAAATGAAAAACTGTTTTTT
CDR3aa: CASSYNPTGPNEKLFF